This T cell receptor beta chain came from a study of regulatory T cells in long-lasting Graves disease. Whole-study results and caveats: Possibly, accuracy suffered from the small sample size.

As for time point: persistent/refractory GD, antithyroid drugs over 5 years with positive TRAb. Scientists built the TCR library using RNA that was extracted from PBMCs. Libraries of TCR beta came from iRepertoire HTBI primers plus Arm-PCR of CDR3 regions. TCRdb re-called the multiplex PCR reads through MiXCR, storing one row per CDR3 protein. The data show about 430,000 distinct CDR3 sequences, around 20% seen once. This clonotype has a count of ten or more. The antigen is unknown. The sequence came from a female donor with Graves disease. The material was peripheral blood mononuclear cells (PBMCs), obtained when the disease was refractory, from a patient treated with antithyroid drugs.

CDR3 nucleotide sequence: TGTGCCAGCAAGTCCGGGGGCGCGAATGAAAAACTGTTTTTT. This codes for CASKSGGANEKLFF. V is TRBV28 and J is TRBJ1-4; maybe TRBD1 (6 bases). CDR1 MDHEN and CDR2 SYDVKM come from the germline V gene. The V end was cut by 7 bases, the J end by 5 bases, with 14 bases between. CDR3 length: 14 residues.